This entry describes one TCR beta chain. No antigen is known for it. This sample was included in a study of CD8+ T cells in alopecia areata. Turning to the study itself: Severity of treated patients was scored by affected scalp percentage.

Treatment of the sample: oral pan-JAK inhibitor, 5-10 mg twice daily. Peripheral blood samples and lesional scalp punch biopsies were obtained from alopecia areata patients. RNA extraction and reverse transcription yielded cDNA as sequencing template. Here immunoSEQ multiplex PCR was the method, and the copy in TCRdb shows in-frame clones only, minus some. Among under 200,000 clones listed, around three fifths were seen once. Study-wide points: While tofacitinib was given, many expanded lesional clones persisted in scalp and blood.

The CDR3 runs to 14 residues. V was pared by 6 bases and J by 4 bases, with 19 bases between. Germline CDR1 SQVTM, CDR2 ANQGSEA. The TCR was taken from a human donor with alopecia areata. The chain recombines TRBV29-1 with TRBJ2-7; possibly TRBD1 for D (6 bases). This sample comprised CD4+ T cells sorted from blood, obtained at week 24, from a patient treated with tofacitinib. The CDR3 spells CSVVPVQGRYEQYF. CDR3 nucleotide sequence: TGCAGCGTGGTACCCGTACAGGGTCGTTACGAGCAGTACTTC.